This TCR beta chain was documented in a study of CD8 T cells in ankylosing spondylitis. A word on this clonotype: Its target is unknown.

Study-level results: Reports of some motif variants in reactive arthritis synovial fluid and blood predate this one.

TCRdb processed the 5' RACE reads anew with MiXCR; each CDR3 protein has one entry. The table lists 25,000 to 35,000 distinct CDR3 sequences, around 30% of them singletons. The CDR3 extends over 14 amino acids. CDR1 and CDR2 (germline): MNHEY, SMNVEV (reference sequence). V was pared by 7 bases and J by 5 bases, with 7 bases of the junction left unmatched. The receptor was derived from a male donor with ankylosing spondylitis. The chain joins TRBV27 to TRBJ2-3; 9 nucleotides line up with TRBD1. The specimen was synovial fluid, either unsorted or a sorted T cell fraction (not recorded which). The CDR3 reads CASKNRGLGDTQYF. For the CDR3, the DNA is TGTGCCAGCAAGAACAGGGGGCTTGGAGATACGCAGTATTTT.